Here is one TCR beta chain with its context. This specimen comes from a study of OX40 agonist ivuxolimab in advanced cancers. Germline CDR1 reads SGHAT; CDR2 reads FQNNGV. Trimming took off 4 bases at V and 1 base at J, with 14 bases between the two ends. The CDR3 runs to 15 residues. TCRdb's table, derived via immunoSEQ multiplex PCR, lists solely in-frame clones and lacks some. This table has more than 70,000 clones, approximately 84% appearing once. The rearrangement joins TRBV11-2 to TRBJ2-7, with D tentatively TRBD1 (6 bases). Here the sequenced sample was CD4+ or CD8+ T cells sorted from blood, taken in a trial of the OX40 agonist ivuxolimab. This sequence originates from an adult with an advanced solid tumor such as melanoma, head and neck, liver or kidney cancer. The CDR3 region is CASSSNPGQSYEQYF. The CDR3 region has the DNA TGTGCCAGCAGCTCAAACCCGGGACAATCCTACGAGCAGTACTTC.